Below, one T cell receptor beta chain is given with its context. Its specificity is not known. The data stem from a study of blood T cells in healthy people across ages. Study-wide points: Those diversity estimates obtained from one million T cells were thought to be underestimates. With age, beta diversity per million T cells declined roughly linearly, significantly by around 43. Possibly, changes in expanded clonotypes were confounded because donor CMV status was unknown.

In germline, CDR1 is SGDLS, CDR2 YYNGEE. This CDR3 has 15 residues. V trimming: 1 base; J trimming: 3 bases; junction bases outside the gene matches: 3. A second PCR, run for roughly 7 to 12 cycles, used a sample-barcoded 5' primer plus a J-beta primer mix. Every cDNA molecule carried a tag from a template-switch adaptor bearing 12 random nucleotides. In TCRdb, the 5' RACE reads were re-called with MiXCR into one record per CDR3 protein. The data show 730,000 or so distinct CDR3 sequences, roughly 41% seen once. The sequence derives from a man older than 75 in good health. The chain couples TRBV9 to TRBJ2-3; 9 bases map to TRBD2. Material for sequencing was blood. The CDR3: CASSVRAGGTDTQYF. In DNA form, the CDR3 reads TGTGCCAGCAGCGTAAGGGCGGGAGGGACAGATACGCAGTATTTT.